The 9 T cell receptor beta chains in this list originate from one sample, sequenced in a study of OX40 agonist ivuxolimab in advanced cancers. Produced via immunoSEQ multiplex PCR; TCRdb's table is partial and in-frame only. The sample yields around 84,000 clones, 92% seen once. Specimen: CD4+ or CD8+ T cells sorted from blood, collected in a trial of the OX40 agonist ivuxolimab. The origin of the receptors is an adult with an advanced solid tumor such as melanoma, head and neck, liver or kidney cancer.

The chain joins TRBV5-1 to TRBJ2-3; possible D gene TRBD2, 5 bases. CDR1 SGHRS and CDR2 YFSETQ come from the germline V gene. This CDR3 is built from 15 residues. V was trimmed by 0 bases and J by 6 bases, leaving 14 bases between them. CDR3 DNA: TGCGCCAGCAGCTTGGAGGGAGCGTTGATCGATACGCAGTATTTT. Translation: CASSLEGALIDTQYF.

This clone occurred once. The chain links TRBV12-5 to TRBJ2-1; D is uncertain. The CDR3 is 12 amino acids. Trimming took off 6 bases at V and 5 bases at J, with 8 bases between the two ends. Germline V gene data show CDR1 as LGHNT and CDR2 as FRNRAP. CDR3 bases: TGTGCTAGTGGCCTAACACACAATGAGCAGTTCTTC. Encoded protein: CASGLTHNEQFF.

The chain uses TRBV11-3 and TRBJ2-5; TRBD1 or TRBD2 may be the D gene (6 bases each). Germline CDR1 is SGHNT and CDR2 is YENEEA. V was shortened by 5 bases and J by 2 bases, with 12 bases between the two germline ends. The CDR3 runs to 14 residues. The DNA of the CDR3 is TGTGCCAGCAGCCATATAGGGGGGCAAGAGACCCAGTACTTC. This codes for CASSHIGGQETQYF.

The CDR3 DNA follows: TGTGCTAGGGATGCCCAGCGGGAGAGGGGCTACGAGCAGTACTTC. Translated, it gives CARDAQRERGYEQYF. The chain has TRBV4-2 and TRBJ2-7; TRBD2 aligns across 8 bases. Germline V gene sequence: CDR1 LGHNA, CDR2 YNFKEQ. The CDR3 loop spans 15 amino acids.

The chain joins TRBV2 to TRBJ1-2; D remains ambiguous. Between the trimmed V and J ends, which lost 4 bases and 14 bases, there was a span of 23 bases. This CDR3 has 14 amino acids. From germline, CDR1 is SNHLY and CDR2 FYNNEI. Written as DNA, the CDR3 is TGTGCCAGCAGTGCTCAGAGGGTCTTGGGAGGCAAAACCTTC. This encodes CASSAQRVLGGKTF.

The chain is built from TRBV6-5 and TRBJ2-2, with no clear D. The germline CDR1 and CDR2 sequences are MNHEY and SVGAGI. The CDR3 spans 11 residues. V shed 5 bases and J shed 7 bases, with 5 bases lying between them. CDR3 coding DNA: TGTGCCAGCAGTGTGTACGGGGAGCTGTTTTTT. It encodes CASSVYGELFF.

The genes are TRBV5-4 and TRBJ2-7; D might be TRBD2 (6 bases). Per germline, CDR1 SGHNT and CDR2 YYREEE (reference sequence). This CDR3 is 14 amino acids long. V was shortened by 0 bases and J by 2 bases, with 9 bases between the two germline ends. The CDR3 nucleotides are TGTGCCAGCAGCTTGGGGGCGGGGACCTACGAGCAGTACTTC. Its protein product is CASSLGAGTYEQYF.

The CDR3 spells CSVEDRGQGYIYGYTF. DNA of the CDR3: TGCAGCGTTGAAGATCGGGGTCAGGGGTACATTTATGGCTACACCTTC. The rearrangement uses TRBV29-1 and TRBJ1-2, with a tentative D call TRBD1 (6 bases). V lost 0 bases to trimming and J lost 5 bases, with 19 bases between them. The CDR3 is 16 amino acids. The germline V gene has CDR1 SQVTM and CDR2 ANQGSEA. The whole variable domain, remainder taken from reference TRBV29-1 and TRBJ1-2, is SAVISQKPSRDICQRGTSLTIQCQVDSQVTMMFWYRQQPGQSLTLIATANQGSEATYESGFVIDKFPISRPNLTFSTLTVSNMSPEDSSIYLCSVEDRGQGYIYGYTFGSGTRLTVV.

The table lists this clone with a few counts. The chain uses TRBV7-2 and TRBJ2-5; D is possibly TRBD1 (7 bases). V lost 1 base to trimming and J lost 12 bases, with 24 bases between them. Germline V gene data show CDR1 as SGHTA and CDR2 as FQGNSA. This CDR3 spans 16 amino acids. In DNA form, the CDR3 reads TGTGCCAGCAGCTTAGACCGGAGGGGGCCTGGAAACCGAAAGTACTTC. Translated, it gives CASSLDRRGPGNRKYF.